The rows below give T cell receptor beta chains drawn from one sample of a study of T cells after somatic rescue of genetic block. Clones were read by immunoSEQ multiplex PCR, and TCRdb kept only the in-frame ones, dropping some. The sample yields 110,000 or so clones, 80% to 95% seen once. Source material: peripheral blood mononuclear cells (PBMCs). All receptors come from a woman between 18 and 29 years old. Both conserved end residues are part of each CDR3. D genes are given only for firm matches. Not all rows give a size; the values are once, few, many and, for expanded clones, a class.

J gene | clone size | D gene | CDR3 length | V gene | CDR3 DNA | CDR3 protein
TRBJ2-5 | . | . | 14 | TRBV10-2 | TGCGCCAGCAGTGATGGGGGGACCCGGGAGACCCAGTACTTC | CASSDGGTRETQYF
TRBJ2-6 | . | TRBD1 | 17 | TRBV30 | TGTGCCTGGAGTCGGACAGGGGGCGAGCCCGGGGCCAACGTCCTGACTTTC | CAWSRTGGEPGANVLTF
TRBJ2-6 | . | TRBD1 | 16 | TRBV2 | TGTGCCAGCAGAACAGGGGGCGCGGCTGGGGCCAACGTCCTGACTTTC | CASRTGGAAGANVLTF
TRBJ2-2 | . | . | 12 | TRBV27 | TGTGCCAGCAGTTATGGGATCGGGGAGCTGTTTTTT | CASSYGIGELFF
TRBJ2-5 | . | TRBD2 | 17 | TRBV5-1 | TGCGCCAGCAGCTTGGATTTAGCGGGGGGGCTTTTGGAGACCCAGTACTTC | CASSLDLAGGLLETQYF
TRBJ2-7 | . | TRBD2 | 15 | TRBV5-6 | TGTGCCAGCAGCCCTCGGGGGGGCTGGTCCTACGAGCAGTACTTC | CASSPRGGWSYEQYF
TRBJ1-1 | . | TRBD1 | 14 | TRBV5-4 | TGTGCCAGCAGCACCCAGGGGGCGTACACTGAAGCTTTCTTT | CASSTQGAYTEAFF
TRBJ2-1 | few | . | 10 | TRBV27 | TGTGCCAGCAGGAACGGGGCCATGATCTTC | CASRNGAMIF
TRBJ2-1 | . | TRBD2 | 14 | TRBV30 | TGTGCCTGGAGTGGACTAGCGGGGTACAATGAGCAGTTCTTC | CAWSGLAGYNEQFF
TRBJ2-5 | . | TRBD2 | 16 | TRBV4-2 | TGTGCCAGCAGCCAATCTCCTAGCGGCATCCAAGAGACCCAGTACTTC | CASSQSPSGIQETQYF
TRBJ1-1 | . | . | 15 | TRBV2 | TGTGCCAGCAGTGAACGACGGATCCTGAACACTGAAGCTTTCTTT | CASSERRILNTEAFF
TRBJ2-5 | . | TRBD2 | 15 | TRBV5-1 | TGCGCCAGCAGCTTGGGCGGGGGAGCAATGGAGACCCAGTACTTC | CASSLGGGAMETQYF
TRBJ2-5 | . | . | 12 | TRBV27 | TGTGCCAGCAGTTTCTGGGGTGAGACCCAGTACTTC | CASSFWGETQYF
TRBJ1-2 | . | TRBD1 | 17 | TRBV14 | TGTGCCACCAACCCACGGGAAGACAGGGTCGAGCACTATGGCTACACCTTC | CATNPREDRVEHYGYTF
TRBJ2-2 | . | . | 15 | TRBV9 | TGTGCCAGCAGCGTAGTGGGTGGGTACACCGGGGAGCTGTTTTTT | CASSVVGGYTGELFF
TRBJ1-6 | . | . | 15 | TRBV7-2 | TGTGCCAGCAGCCTAACGCGGGACCAAAATTCACCCCTCCACTTT | CASSLTRDQNSPLHF
TRBJ2-1 | once | . | 13 | TRBV29-1 | TGCAGACCAAAACGGACAGAACCCAATGAGCAGTTCTTC | CRPKRTEPNEQFF
TRBJ1-5 | . | TRBD1 | 14 | TRBV30 | TGTGCCTGGAAAGTGACAGGGACGAATCAGCCCCAGCATTTT | CAWKVTGTNQPQHF
TRBJ2-3 | . | . | 14 | TRBV7-9 | TGTGCCAGCAGCTTAACGACTAGCACAGATACGCAGTATTTT | CASSLTTSTDTQYF
TRBJ1-2 | . | . | 13 | TRBV29-1 | TGCAGCGAGCAGACAGTGAGGAACTATGGCTACACCTTC | CSEQTVRNYGYTF
TRBJ1-1 | . | . | 17 | TRBV5-4 | TGTGCCAGCAGCTTGGCGGGGTCGGAGGGGACGAACACTGAAGCTTTCTTT | CASSLAGSEGTNTEAFF
TRBJ2-5 | . | TRBD1 | 15 | TRBV7-6 | TGTGCCAGCAGCTTAGGACAGGGACCTCAAGAGACCCAGTACTTC | CASSLGQGPQETQYF
TRBJ2-3 | . | . | 15 | TRBV7-3 | TGTGCCAGCAGCTTACAGGCGACAGAAGGCGGGGTGCAGTATTTT | CASSLQATEGGVQYF
TRBJ2-1 | . | . | 14 | TRBV7-2 | TGTGCCAGCAGCTTTGCACAGGATTACAATGAGCAGTTCTTC | CASSFAQDYNEQFF
TRBJ1-2 | . | . | 14 | TRBV4-1 | TGCGCCAGCAGCCAAGCAGGGTTAGACTATGGCTACACCTTC | CASSQAGLDYGYTF
TRBJ2-3 | . | TRBD2 | 14 | TRBV11-2 | TGTGCCAGCGGTTTAGCGGGGCGCACAGATACGCAGTATTTT | CASGLAGRTDTQYF
TRBJ1-3 | . | . | 14 | TRBV18 | TGTGCCAGCTCACGGGCCAGACGGGAAAACACCATATATTTT | CASSRARRENTIYF
TRBJ1-5 | . | . | 15 | TRBV28 | TGTGCCAGCAGTTTTGGGGGCAACGAAAAACAGCCCCAGCATTTT | CASSFGGNEKQPQHF
TRBJ1-2 | . | TRBD1 | 14 | TRBV18 | TGTGCCAGCTCACGGGACAGCTTTTCCGATGGCTACACCTTC | CASSRDSFSDGYTF
TRBJ1-2 | . | . | 10 | TRBV6-1 | TGTGCCAGCAGCGTATATGGCTACACCTTC | CASSVYGYTF
TRBJ1-2 | . | TRBD1 | 14 | TRBV27 | TGTGCCAGCAGTTTAGGACAGGGGCAGGCTGGCTACACCTTC | CASSLGQGQAGYTF
TRBJ2-1 | . | TRBD2 | 14 | TRBV6-5 | TGTGCCAGCAGTTACAGCGGGGCCGTTAATGAGCAGTTCTTC | CASSYSGAVNEQFF
TRBJ1-4 | . | . | 17 | TRBV15 | TGTGCCACCAGCAGAGATCCAATCAGGGCAACTAATGAAAAACTGTTTTTT | CATSRDPIRATNEKLFF
TRBJ2-5 | . | . | 15 | TRBV7-2 | TGTGCCAGCAGCTTTGTAGATGGGTACCAAGAGACCCAGTACTTC | CASSFVDGYQETQYF
TRBJ2-5 | . | . | 12 | TRBV18 | TGTGCCAGCTCACCATTGGGGGAGACCCAGTACTTC | CASSPLGETQYF
TRBJ1-1 | . | . | 12 | TRBV10-1 | TGCGCCAGCAGCCGCAGGAACACTGAAGCTTTCTTT | CASSRRNTEAFF
TRBJ2-7 | . | TRBD2 | 17 | TRBV4-2 | TGTGCCAGCAGCCAAGATTCCCTAGCGGGGGGGCAAAACGAGCAGTACTTC | CASSQDSLAGGQNEQYF
TRBJ2-5 | . | TRBD1 | 14 | TRBV5-1 | TGCGCCAGCAGCAAGGGACAGGGGAAAGAGACCCAGTACTTC | CASSKGQGKETQYF
TRBJ2-6 | . | . | 12 | TRBV30 | TGTGCCTCCTGGAGGGGGGCCAACGTCCTGACTTTC | CASWRGANVLTF
TRBJ2-3 | . | TRBD2 | 14 | TRBV5-6 | TGTGCCAGCAGCTTACTAGCGGGGGGGCATACGCAGTATTTT | CASSLLAGGHTQYF
TRBJ2-2 | . | . | 14 | TRBV7-2 | TGTGCCAGCAGCCAGGACGCAGTGTCCGGGGAGCTGTTTTTT | CASSQDAVSGELFF
TRBJ2-3 | . | . | 15 | TRBV10-3 | TGTGCCATCAACCCGGACGTAACTAGCACAGATACGCAGTATTTT | CAINPDVTSTDTQYF
TRBJ2-2 | . | TRBD1 | 12 | TRBV5-1 | TGCGCCAGCAGCCGGACAGGCGGGGAGCTGTTTTTT | CASSRTGGELFF
TRBJ1-2 | . | . | 11 | TRBV6-5 | TGTGCCAGCAGTTCCTTCTATGGCTACACCTTC | CASSSFYGYTF
TRBJ2-2 | . | TRBD2 | 15 | TRBV7-9 | TGTGCCAGCAGCTTCCTAGCGGGCGGGACCGGGGAGCTGTTTTTT | CASSFLAGGTGELFF
TRBJ1-1 | . | TRBD1 | 16 | TRBV5-1 | TGCGCCAGCAGCTTGGGGAACAGGGGGCGGAACACTGAAGCTTTCTTT | CASSLGNRGRNTEAFF
TRBJ2-7 | . | TRBD2 | 16 | TRBV9 | TGTGCCAGCAGCGCCGACCATAGCGGGGGGGCCTACGAGCAGTACTTC | CASSADHSGGAYEQYF
TRBJ1-3 | . | TRBD1 | 16 | TRBV7-2 | TGTGCCAGCAGCTTGGATGGGACAGGGATCGGAAACACCATATATTTT | CASSLDGTGIGNTIYF
TRBJ1-6 | . | TRBD1 | 15 | TRBV6-6 | TGTGCCAGCAGTTACCCGACAGGGTCGACATCACCCCTCCACTTT | CASSYPTGSTSPLHF
TRBJ2-4 | . | . | 13 | TRBV4-1 | TGCGCCAGCAGCCTCCGACTAGGTGATATTCAGTACTTC | CASSLRLGDIQYF
TRBJ2-7 | . | . | 14 | TRBV2 | TGTGCCAGCAGTGTAAGTGCCGTTATATCCGAGCAGTACTTC | CASSVSAVISEQYF